These T cell receptor beta chains were read from a single sample in a study of T-cell reconstitution after alpha-beta-depleted transplantation in children. Each CDR3 protein gets one entry after TCRdb re-called the PCR reads with MiXCR. The table includes about 500,000 distinct CDR3 sequences, approximately 32% detected once. Sequences were derived from PBMCs from the stem cell graft donor, sampled from the stem cell graft. These receptors originate from a human donor who donated a stem cell graft to a child with aplastic anemia. Each CDR3 is given with its conserved first and last residue. The D gene is left open where the match is weak. Clone size is given for some rows only: seen once, a few or many times, or a class if the clone is expanded.

TRBJ2-1,16,TRBD2,TRBV7-2,NA,CASSLGGGREYNEQFF,TGTGCCAGCAGCTTAGGAGGCGGGAGGGAGTACAATGAGCAGTTCTTC
TRBJ2-1,15,NA,TRBV18,NA,CASSLVGLGYNEQFF,TGTGCCAGCTCACTCGTAGGACTGGGGTACAATGAGCAGTTCTTC
TRBJ2-3,15,NA,TRBV3-1,NA,CASSLGPASGDTQYF,TGTGCCAGCAGCTTAGGACCCGCGTCTGGAGATACGCAGTATTTT
TRBJ2-1,16,TRBD2,TRBV27,once,CASSSLLAGGYNEQFF,TGTGCCAGCAGTTCTTTACTAGCGGGGGGATACAATGAGCAGTTCTTC
TRBJ2-1,15,NA,TRBV9,NA,CASSEGGASRDEQFF,TGTGCCAGCAGCGAAGGGGGAGCTAGCCGCGATGAGCAGTTCTTC
TRBJ2-1,13,NA,TRBV9,few,CASSISVDNEQFF,TGTGCCAGCAGCATCTCAGTCGACAATGAGCAGTTCTTC
TRBJ2-7,16,TRBD2,TRBV12-3/TRBV12-4,NA,CASSQGTSLRAYEQYF,TGTGCCAGCAGCCAAGGGACTAGCTTGAGGGCCTACGAGCAGTACTTC
TRBJ1-5,13,NA,TRBV2,once,CASSGRGNQPQHF,TGTGCCAGCAGTGGAAGGGGTAATCAGCCCCAGCATTTT
TRBJ2-6,16,NA,TRBV5-6,few,CASSGGVLSGANVLTF,TGTGCCAGCAGCGGTGGGGTCCTGTCCGGGGCCAACGTCCTGACTTTC
TRBJ2-1,17,NA,TRBV6-5,NA,CASSYSILPGEGNEQFF,TGTGCCAGCAGTTACTCGATTCTCCCGGGAGAGGGTAATGAGCAGTTCTTC
TRBJ2-7,16,TRBD1,TRBV15,few,CATSGTPGQGPYEQYF,TGTGCCACCAGCGGAACGCCGGGACAGGGTCCCTACGAGCAGTACTTC
TRBJ2-5,14,NA,TRBV12-3/TRBV12-4,few,CASSLSGTEETQYF,TGTGCCAGCAGTTTATCGGGGACTGAAGAGACCCAGTACTTC
TRBJ1-2,14,NA,TRBV4-3,NA,CASSQDFRTAGYTF,TGCGCCAGCAGCCAAGATTTCAGGACAGCTGGCTACACCTTC
TRBJ2-1,13,NA,TRBV29-1,NA,CSVEELEGYKQFF,TGCAGCGTTGAGGAACTGGAAGGGTACAAGCAGTTCTTC
TRBJ2-3,18,TRBD1,TRBV20-1,NA,CSARDDERSGQVADTQYF,TGCAGTGCTAGAGATGATGAAAGGTCGGGACAGGTCGCAGATACGCAGTATTTT
TRBJ2-7,16,NA,TRBV6-2/TRBV6-3,NA,CASRSSPGGGNDEQYF,TGTGCCAGCAGATCCTCCCCGGGTGGGGGTAACGACGAGCAGTACTTC
TRBJ2-7,14,NA,TRBV5-1,NA,CASSLNQGGNEQYF,TGCGCCAGCAGCTTGAATCAGGGTGGGAACGAGCAGTACTTC
TRBJ2-4,15,TRBD1,TRBV9,NA,CASSPQGVTGDIQYF,TGTGCCAGCAGCCCACAGGGGGTAACAGGTGACATTCAGTACTTC
TRBJ2-2,16,TRBD2,TRBV6-4,NA,CASPTGLAGPTGELFF,TGTGCCAGCCCGACTGGACTAGCGGGGCCTACCGGGGAGCTGTTTTTT
TRBJ2-3,11,NA,TRBV7-3,NA,CASSPGATQYF,TGTGCCAGCAGCCCCGGGGCCACGCAGTATTTT
TRBJ2-7,14,NA,TRBV6-2/TRBV6-3,NA,CASSYSSGPYEQYF,TGTGCCAGCAGTTATAGCAGCGGTCCCTACGAGCAGTACTTC
TRBJ2-1,18,NA,TRBV12-5,few,CASGLVRTGAKAYNEQFF,TGTGCTAGTGGTTTGGTACGAACGGGGGCGAAAGCCTACAATGAGCAGTTCTTC
TRBJ1-1,14,TRBD1,TRBV9,NA,CASSPYGTGLEAFF,TGTGCCAGCAGCCCTTATGGGACAGGGCTTGAAGCTTTCTTT
TRBJ2-1,16,NA,TRBV6-1,NA,CASSSRSGSSYNEQFF,TGTGCCAGCAGCTCCCGCTCGGGGAGCTCCTACAATGAGCAGTTCTTC